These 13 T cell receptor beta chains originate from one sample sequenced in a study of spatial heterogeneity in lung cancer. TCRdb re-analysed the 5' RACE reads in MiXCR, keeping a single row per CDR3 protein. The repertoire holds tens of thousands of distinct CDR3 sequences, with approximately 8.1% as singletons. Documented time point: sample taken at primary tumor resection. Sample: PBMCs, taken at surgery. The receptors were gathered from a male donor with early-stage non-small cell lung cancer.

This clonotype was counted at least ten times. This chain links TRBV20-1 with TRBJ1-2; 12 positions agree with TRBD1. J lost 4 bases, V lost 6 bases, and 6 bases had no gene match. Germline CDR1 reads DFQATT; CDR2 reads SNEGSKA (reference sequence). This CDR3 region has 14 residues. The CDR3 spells CSAQGTGGFYGYTF. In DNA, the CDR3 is TGCAGTGCCCAAGGGACAGGGGGCTTCTATGGCTACACCTTC.

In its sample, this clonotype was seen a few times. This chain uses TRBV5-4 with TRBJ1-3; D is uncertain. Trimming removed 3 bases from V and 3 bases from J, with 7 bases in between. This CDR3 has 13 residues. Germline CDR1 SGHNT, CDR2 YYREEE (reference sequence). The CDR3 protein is CASSSDRGNTIYF. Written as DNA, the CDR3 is TGTGCCAGCAGCTCCGACCGTGGAAACACCATATATTTT.

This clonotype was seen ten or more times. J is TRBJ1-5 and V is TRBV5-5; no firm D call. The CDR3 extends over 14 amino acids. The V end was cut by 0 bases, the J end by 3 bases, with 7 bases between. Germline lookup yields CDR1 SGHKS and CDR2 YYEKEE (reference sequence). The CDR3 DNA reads TGTGCCAGCAGCTTGGACGTACACAATCAGCCCCAGCATTTT. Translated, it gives CASSLDVHNQPQHF.

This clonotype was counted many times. DNA for the CDR3: TGTGCCAGCAGCCAAGCCGACAGGGAAGTCTATGGCTACACCTTC. As protein: CASSQADREVYGYTF. This chain connects TRBV3-1 to TRBJ1-2, with 7 bases matching TRBD1. Germline V gene lookup returns CDR1 LGHDT and CDR2 YNNKEL (reference sequence). The length of the CDR3 is 15 residues. Trimming at V came to 1 base and at J to 4 bases, leaving 6 bases not matched to a gene.

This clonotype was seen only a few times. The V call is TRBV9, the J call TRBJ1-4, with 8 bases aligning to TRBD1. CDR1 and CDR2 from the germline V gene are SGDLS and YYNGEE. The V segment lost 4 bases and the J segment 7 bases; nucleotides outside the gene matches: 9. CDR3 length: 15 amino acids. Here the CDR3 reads CASSRTQGAGEKLFF. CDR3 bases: TGTGCCAGCAGCAGGACTCAGGGGGCGGGTGAAAAACTGTTTTTT.

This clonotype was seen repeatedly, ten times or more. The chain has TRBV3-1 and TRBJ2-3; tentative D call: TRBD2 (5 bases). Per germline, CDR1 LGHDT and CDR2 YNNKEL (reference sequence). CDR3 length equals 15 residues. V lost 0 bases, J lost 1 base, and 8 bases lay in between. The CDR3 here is CASSQDPRGTDTQYF. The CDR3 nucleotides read TGTGCCAGCAGCCAAGATCCGCGGGGCACAGATACGCAGTATTTT.

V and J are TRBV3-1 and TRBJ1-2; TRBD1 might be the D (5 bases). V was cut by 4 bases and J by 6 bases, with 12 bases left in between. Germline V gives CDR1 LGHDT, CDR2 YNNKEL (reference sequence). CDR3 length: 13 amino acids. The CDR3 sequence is CASSPVGGHGYTF. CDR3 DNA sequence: TGTGCCAGCAGCCCCGTGGGGGGTCATGGCTACACCTTC.

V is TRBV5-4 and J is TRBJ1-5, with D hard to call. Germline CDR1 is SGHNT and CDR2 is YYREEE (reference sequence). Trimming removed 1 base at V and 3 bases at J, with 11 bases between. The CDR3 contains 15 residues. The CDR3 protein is CASSLKGANNQPQHF. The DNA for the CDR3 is TGTGCCAGCAGCTTGAAGGGTGCTAACAATCAGCCCCAGCATTTT.

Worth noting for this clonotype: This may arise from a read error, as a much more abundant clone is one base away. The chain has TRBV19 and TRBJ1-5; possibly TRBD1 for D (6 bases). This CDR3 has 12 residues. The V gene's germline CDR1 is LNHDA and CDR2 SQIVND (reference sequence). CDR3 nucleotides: TGTGCCAGTAGTCTGACAGGTAGGACCCAGCTTTTT. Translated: CASSLTGRTQLF.

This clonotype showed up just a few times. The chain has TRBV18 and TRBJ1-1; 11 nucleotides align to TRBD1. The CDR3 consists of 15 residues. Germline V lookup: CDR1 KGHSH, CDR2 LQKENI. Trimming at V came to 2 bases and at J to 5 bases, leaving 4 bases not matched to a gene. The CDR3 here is CASSPGGDRGTEAFF. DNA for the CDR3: TGTGCCAGCTCACCAGGTGGGGACAGGGGGACTGAAGCTTTCTTT.

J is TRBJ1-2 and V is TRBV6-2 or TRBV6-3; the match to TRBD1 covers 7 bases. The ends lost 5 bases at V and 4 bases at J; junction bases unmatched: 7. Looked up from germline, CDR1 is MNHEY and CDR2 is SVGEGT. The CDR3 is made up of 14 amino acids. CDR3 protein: CASSHDDRAYGYTF. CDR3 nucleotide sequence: TGTGCCAGCAGTCACGATGACAGGGCCTATGGCTACACCTTC.

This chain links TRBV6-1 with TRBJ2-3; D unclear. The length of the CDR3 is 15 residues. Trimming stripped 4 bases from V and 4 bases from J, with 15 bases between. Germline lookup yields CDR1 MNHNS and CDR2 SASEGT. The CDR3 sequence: CASSVQDIFADTQYF. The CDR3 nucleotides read TGTGCCAGCAGTGTGCAGGATATCTTCGCAGATACGCAGTATTTT.

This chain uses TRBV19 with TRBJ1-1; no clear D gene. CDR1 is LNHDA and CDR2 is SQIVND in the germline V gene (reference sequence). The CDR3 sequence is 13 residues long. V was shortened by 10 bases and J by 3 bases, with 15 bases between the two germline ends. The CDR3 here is CATSGEAYTEAFF. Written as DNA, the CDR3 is TGTGCCACCTCGGGAGAGGCATACACTGAAGCTTTCTTT.